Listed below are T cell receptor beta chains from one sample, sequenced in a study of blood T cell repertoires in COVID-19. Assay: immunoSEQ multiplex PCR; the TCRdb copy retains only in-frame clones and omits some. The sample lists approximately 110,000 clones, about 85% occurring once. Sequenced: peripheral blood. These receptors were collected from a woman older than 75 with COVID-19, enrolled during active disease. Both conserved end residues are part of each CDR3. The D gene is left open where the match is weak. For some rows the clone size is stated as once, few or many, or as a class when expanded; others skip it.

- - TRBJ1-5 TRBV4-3 TGCGCCAGCAGCCAAGGAACAGGGTGGTCGAGCAATCAGCCCCAGCATTTT CASSQGTGWSSNQPQHF
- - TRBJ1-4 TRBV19 TGTGCCAGTGGAGCCGATGCAACTAATGAAAAACTGTTTTTT CASGADATNEKLFF
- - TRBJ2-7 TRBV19 TGTGCCAGTAGTTCGGCCTACGAGCAGTACTTC CASSSAYEQYF
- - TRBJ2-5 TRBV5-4 TGTGCCAGCAGCTTAGGACTCGATGGAGAGACCCAGTACTTC CASSLGLDGETQYF
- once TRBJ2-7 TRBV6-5 TGTGCCAGCTTCCGGGCGCGGAGGGATCGGTACGAGCAGTACTTC CASFRARRDRYEQYF
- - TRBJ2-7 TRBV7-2 TGTGCCAGCAGCTCTCAACCGGGAAACTTCTACGAGCAGTACTTC CASSSQPGNFYEQYF
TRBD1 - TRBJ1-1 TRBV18 TGTGCCAGCTCACCCGGTCGGACAGGGACCCTGAACACTGAAGCTTTCTTT CASSPGRTGTLNTEAFF
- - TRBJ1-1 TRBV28 TGTGCCAGCAGTTTGTCTGTTGGCAGGGGAAACACTGAAGCTTTCTTT CASSLSVGRGNTEAFF
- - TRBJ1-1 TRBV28 TGTGCCAGCAGTTTTTTCAGGGGCGTCGGAGCTTTCTTT CASSFFRGVGAFF
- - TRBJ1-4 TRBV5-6 TGTGCCAGCAGCTTGGCCGCAGGGGACCGGATAAGCGAAAAACTGTTTTTT CASSLAAGDRISEKLFF
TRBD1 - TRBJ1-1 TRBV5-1 TGCGCCAGCAGCTTGAGAATCGACAGGGGGAACACTGAAGCTTTCTTT CASSLRIDRGNTEAFF
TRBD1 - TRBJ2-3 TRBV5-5 TGTGCCAGCAGCTCTTGGGACAGGGATACGCAGTATTTT CASSSWDRDTQYF
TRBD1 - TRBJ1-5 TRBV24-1 TGTGCCACCAGTGATCGACAGGGCAATAGCAATCAGCCCCAGCATTTT CATSDRQGNSNQPQHF
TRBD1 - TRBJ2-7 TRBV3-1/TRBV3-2 TGTGCCAGCAGTCGGACAGGGAGCTACGAGCAGTACTTC CASSRTGSYEQYF
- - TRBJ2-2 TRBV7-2 TGTGCCAGCAGCTCGGACTTCACCGGGGAGCTGTTTTTT CASSSDFTGELFF
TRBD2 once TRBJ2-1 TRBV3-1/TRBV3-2 TGTGCCAGCAGCCCCAAACGGACCGGGACTAGCGGCAATGAGCAGTTCTTC CASSPKRTGTSGNEQFF
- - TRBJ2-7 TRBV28 TGTGCCAGCAGTTTGGGGACTCTTAACGAGCAGTACTTC CASSLGTLNEQYF
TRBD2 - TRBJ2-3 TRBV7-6 TGTGCCAGCAGCCAAATTCTAGCGGGAGGGCCGAGCCAGTATTTT CASSQILAGGPSQYF
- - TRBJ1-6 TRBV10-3 TGTGCCATCAAATCCGAGCCACTTAATTCACCCCTCCACTTT CAIKSEPLNSPLHF
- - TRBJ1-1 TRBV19 TGTGCCAGTAGTAAGCAGGGGATGAGGACTGAAGCTTTCTTT CASSKQGMRTEAFF
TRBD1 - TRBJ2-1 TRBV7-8 TGTGCCAGCAGCGCAGGTGAACGACAGGGGTACAATGAGCAGTTCTTC CASSAGERQGYNEQFF
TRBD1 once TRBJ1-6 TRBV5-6 TGTGCCAGCAGCTTTGCCGGGACAGGGTTTTCACCCCTCCACTTT CASSFAGTGFSPLHF
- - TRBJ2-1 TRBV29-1 TGCAGCGTCGAACAGGGTACGAGCTCCTACAATGAGCAGTTCTTC CSVEQGTSSYNEQFF
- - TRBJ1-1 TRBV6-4 TGTGCCAGCAGTGACTCGTTTGAGGCCACTGAAGCTTTCTTT CASSDSFEATEAFF
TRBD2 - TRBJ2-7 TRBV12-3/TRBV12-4 TGTGCCAGCAGTTTGGGACTAGCTTACGAGCAGTACTTC CASSLGLAYEQYF
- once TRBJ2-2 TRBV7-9 TGTGCCAGCAGCCTGACTAGTGGTGGGGCCGGGGAGCTGTTTTTT CASSLTSGGAGELFF
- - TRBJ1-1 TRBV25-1 TGTGCCAGCAGTGAATATCAGGGTGGTAACACTGAAGCTTTCTTT CASSEYQGGNTEAFF
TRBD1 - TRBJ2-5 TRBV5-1 TGCGCCAGCAGCTTACAGGGACAGCAAGAGACCCAGTACTTC CASSLQGQQETQYF
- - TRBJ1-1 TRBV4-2 TGTGCCAGCAGCCAACCCGGGATAATGAACACTGAAGCTTTCTTT CASSQPGIMNTEAFF
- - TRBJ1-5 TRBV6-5 TGTGCCAGCAGTGACTCTGTGCGGCAGCCCCAGCATTTT CASSDSVRQPQHF
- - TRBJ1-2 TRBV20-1 TGCAGTGCTAGTCGGGGGGTGGATGGCTACACCTTC CSASRGVDGYTF
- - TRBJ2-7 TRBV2 TGTGCCAGCAGTGAAGCGCTTCAAAGAGGCGAGCAGTACTTC CASSEALQRGEQYF
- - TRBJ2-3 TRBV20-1 TGCAGTGCTAGTCCTAGCGCAGACACAGATACGCAGTATTTT CSASPSADTDTQYF
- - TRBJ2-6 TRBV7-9 TGTGCCAGCAGCTTAATTGGGAGTAGCTCTGGGGCCAACGTCCTGACTTTC CASSLIGSSSGANVLTF
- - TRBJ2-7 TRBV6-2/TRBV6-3 TGTGCCAGCAGTTACTTAGGGGGCGAGCAGTACTTC CASSYLGGEQYF
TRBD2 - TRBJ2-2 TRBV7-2 TGTGCCAGCAGCTTAGTGGGACTAGCGGCCGGGGAGCTGTTTTTT CASSLVGLAAGELFF
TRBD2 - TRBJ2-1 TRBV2 TGTGCCAGCACCTCCAGAGCGGGAGGGCCTGGTGAGCAGTTCTTC CASTSRAGGPGEQFF
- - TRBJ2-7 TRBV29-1 TGCAGCGTTGTGGGGGGGCGCTCCTACGAGCAGTACTTC CSVVGGRSYEQYF
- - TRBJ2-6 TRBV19 TGTGCCAGTAGTATTTCGGGGGTTAGCTCTGGGGCCAACGTCCTGACTTTC CASSISGVSSGANVLTF
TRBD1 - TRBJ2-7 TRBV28 TGTGCCAGCAGTTTATTACAGGGGGCTCAGGAGCAGTACTTC CASSLLQGAQEQYF
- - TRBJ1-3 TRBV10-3 TGTGCCATCAGTGAGTCAGCTCTCCACATATATTTT CAISESALHIYF
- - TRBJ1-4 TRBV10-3 TGTGCCATCAGTGTGGACTTAAATGAAAAACTGTTTTTT CAISVDLNEKLFF
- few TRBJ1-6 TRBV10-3 TGTGCCATCAGCGAGGGAGGGGACCGGACCCTCCACTTT CAISEGGDRTLHF
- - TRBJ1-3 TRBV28 TGTGCCAGCAGCCTTACCGACAGGGGAAACACCATATATTTT CASSLTDRGNTIYF
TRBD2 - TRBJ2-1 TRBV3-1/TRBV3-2 TGTGCCAGCAGCCATGGATGGACTAGCGGGAGGGAGAGCTCCTACAATGAGCAGTTCTTC CASSHGWTSGRESSYNEQFF
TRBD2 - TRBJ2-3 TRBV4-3 TGCGCCAGCAGGCCTACACTAGCGGGGCTCGTAGATACGCAGTATTTT CASRPTLAGLVDTQYF
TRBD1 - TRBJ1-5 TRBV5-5 TGTGCCAGCAGCCCCCGTTTCGGGACAGGGGGCGCAGGCAATCAGCCCCAGCATTTT CASSPRFGTGGAGNQPQHF
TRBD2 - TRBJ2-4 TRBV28 TGTGCCAGCAGTTCCTCGGCGGCGGGGGGAAACATTCAGTACTTC CASSSSAAGGNIQYF
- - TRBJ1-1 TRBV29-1 TGCAGCGTGGGGCTTAGGGGTGCTGAAGCTTTCTTT CSVGLRGAEAFF
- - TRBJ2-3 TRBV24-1 TGTGCCACCAGTGGGACAACAGATACGCAGTATTTT CATSGTTDTQYF
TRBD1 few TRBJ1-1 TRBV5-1 TGCGCCAGCAGCGCCGCGGGACAGACCAACACTGAAGCTTTCTTT CASSAAGQTNTEAFF
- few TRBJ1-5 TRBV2 TGTGCCAGCAGTGAACAGGGTAGCTCGAGTCAGCCCCAGCATTTT CASSEQGSSSQPQHF
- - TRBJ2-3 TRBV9 TGTGCCAGCAGCGCCGCGCCCACAGATACGCAGTATTTT CASSAAPTDTQYF